This T cell receptor (beta chain) appears in the sequencing data of a study of T cells in Graves' hyperthyroidism and ophthalmopathy. This clonotype occurred a few times. The germline CDR1 and CDR2 sequences are MNHEY and SMNVEV (reference sequence). CDR3 size: 16 residues. Germline trimming cut 6 bases from V and 1 base from J; bases unmatched to any gene: 9. The CDR3 regions of TCR beta were amplified from RNA transcripts. A set of HTBI primers served as the primers for a first-round RT-PCR of the TCR CDR3. Using its own MiXCR run on the multiplex PCR reads, TCRdb lists one record per CDR3 protein. Counted here are 300,000 to 450,000 distinct CDR3 sequences, about 18% occurring once; the ten biggest clones make up around 35%.

The TCR sequence derives from a woman aged 30 to 39 with Graves' hyperthyroidism that later progressed to Graves' ophthalmopathy. The V gene is TRBV27, the J gene TRBJ1-2; 9 bases line up with TRBD1. Material for sequencing was blood. CDR3 protein: CASRNNRGRDNYGYTF. CDR3 nucleotide sequence: TGTGCCAGCAGAAATAACAGGGGGCGAGATAACTATGGCTACACCTTC.